This TCR beta chain was sequenced for a study of cytotoxic CD8 clonotypes in ibrutinib-treated CLL. About the research overall: Per sample, productive templates averaged approximately 260,000 and productive rearrangements averaged approximately 92,000.

This clone was counted between two and nine times. Its antigen is unknown. Here immunoSEQ multiplex PCR was the method, and the copy in TCRdb shows in-frame clones only, minus some. The sample holds under 200,000 clones; approximately 77% are singletons and the top ten take roughly 2%. Germline CDR1 and CDR2: SGHTA and FQGNSA. The CDR3 is made up of 12 amino acids. With 5 bases removed from V and 5 bases from J, the gap between germline ends came to 9 bases. Whole-study findings and limits: Higher circulating CD8+ T-cell counts strongly accompanied higher baseline clonality, above age-matched healthy donors.

Cryopreserved PBMCs supplied around 1.8 micrograms of genomic DNA for TCR beta libraries. The sequenced sample was PBMCs, obtained after 12 months of ibrutinib treatment. The chain is built from TRBV7-2 and TRBJ2-5; D not certain. This receptor was taken from a human donor with chronic lymphocytic leukemia. This chain's CDR3 is CASSLTAETQYF. In DNA form, the CDR3 reads TGTGCCAGCAGCCTGACGGCGGAGACCCAGTACTTC.